The 21 T cell receptor beta chains listed next were all sequenced from one sample in a study of T-cell memory formation after mild COVID-19. TCRdb passed the 5' RACE reads through MiXCR, listing each CDR3 protein once. The sample carries about 610,000 distinct CDR3 sequences, 17% recorded once. Material for sequencing was PBMCs or a T cell subset sorted from them (not recorded which). These receptors were taken from an adult woman who had mild COVID-19 (a few samples of this study predate the infection). Cell type and time point are not known.

The chain combines TRBV10-3 with TRBJ1-1; D gene uncertain. Germline V gene data show CDR1 as ENHRY and CDR2 as SYGVKD. The ends were cut back, 3 bases at V and 5 bases at J, with 10 bases in the middle. This CDR3 region has 13 residues. Here the CDR3 reads CAISDPAGTEAFF. The CDR3 DNA sequence: TGTGCCATCAGTGACCCGGCGGGGACTGAAGCTTTCTTT.

The chain combines TRBV4-1 with TRBJ1-1; TRBD1 agrees at 8 bases. CDR1 and CDR2 from the germline V gene are MGHRA and YSYEKL. The CDR3 runs 15 residues. V gave up 2 bases and J gave up 6 bases; unmatched junction bases: 8. The CDR3 reads CASSQSGTGGSEAFF. Here the CDR3 DNA reads TGCGCCAGCAGCCAATCCGGGACAGGAGGGTCTGAAGCTTTCTTT.

This clonotype was detected many times. The chain employs TRBV7-9 and TRBJ1-3, with 7 bases matching TRBD1. From germline, CDR1 is SEHNR and CDR2 FQNEAQ (reference sequence). The CDR3 runs 15 residues. The ends lost 2 bases at V and 8 bases at J; junction bases unmatched: 9. CDR3 DNA: TGTGCCAGCAGCTTATCTCGACAGGGAGGGGACACCATATATTTT. Its protein product is CASSLSRQGGDTIYF.

The chain uses TRBV6-2 or TRBV6-3 and TRBJ1-6, with D tentatively TRBD1 (6 bases). The ends were cut back, 0 bases at V and 7 bases at J, with 25 bases in the middle. In germline, CDR1 is MNHEY, CDR2 SVGEGT. This CDR3 region has 20 residues. The CDR3 is CASSYSNLRRGGNENSPLHF. The CDR3 bases are TGTGCCAGCAGTTACTCGAATCTCCGGAGGGGGGGAAATGAGAATTCACCCCTCCACTTT.

The chain links TRBV12-3 or TRBV12-4 to TRBJ1-1, with a tentative D call TRBD1 (5 bases). The CDR3 totals 15 residues. The germline V and J ends were trimmed by 3 bases and 0 bases, with 11 bases remaining between them. The chain's CDR3 is CASSFLGTVNTEAFF. DNA for the CDR3: TGTGCCAGCAGTTTTCTCGGGACCGTGAACACTGAAGCTTTCTTT.

The chain is built from TRBV29-1 and TRBJ2-1; 14 bases agree with TRBD2. Trimming removed 8 bases from V and 3 bases from J; junction bases left unmatched: 15. Germline CDR1 reads SQVTM; CDR2 reads ANQGSEA. This CDR3 has 18 amino acids. DNA of the CDR3: TGCAGCTACACACCGGGACAGGGGACTAGCGGGAGCTACAATGAGCAGTTCTTC. Protein product: CSYTPGQGTSGSYNEQFF.

The chain links TRBV20-1 to TRBJ2-2, with D uncertain. The CDR3 extends over 16 amino acids. From germline, CDR1 is DFQATT and CDR2 SNEGSKA (reference sequence). The V and J ends lost 0 bases and 4 bases respectively, with 15 bases between them. Here the CDR3 DNA reads TGCAGTGCTAGAGATTCCGGTAAATCACTCACCGGGGAGCTGTTTTTT. Its protein is CSARDSGKSLTGELFF.

The chain carries TRBV5-1 and TRBJ2-2; 7 positions agree with TRBD2. Trimming cost V 0 bases and J 5 bases; bases outside gene matches: 4. The CDR3 totals 15 residues. Germline V gene sequence: CDR1 SGHRS, CDR2 YFSETQ. In nucleotides, the CDR3 is TGCGCCAGCAGCTTGGAGCTAGCGGCTACCGGGGAGCTGTTTTTT. This sequence encodes CASSLELAATGELFF.

The J gene is TRBJ2-1, the V gene TRBV15; TRBD1 agrees at 11 bases. V was pared by 4 bases and J by 7 bases, with 12 bases of the junction left unmatched. Germline CDR1 LNHNV, CDR2 YYDKDF (reference sequence). The CDR3 has 17 residues. CDR3 protein: CATSTLPGQGGKNEQFF. Written as DNA, the CDR3 is TGTGCCACCAGCACGTTACCGGGACAGGGGGGAAAAAATGAGCAGTTCTTC.

By its share, this clonotype is large. V is TRBV7-9 and J is TRBJ2-1; unclear D gene. This CDR3 is built from 12 residues. V was clipped by 5 bases and J by 10 bases, with 12 bases between them. The V gene's germline CDR1 is SEHNR and CDR2 FQNEAQ (reference sequence). CDR3 in DNA: TGTGCCAGCAGCCTCCTAGGAGCCGAGCAGTTCTTC. Amino acids: CASSLLGAEQFF.

This chain connects TRBV20-1 to TRBJ2-7; no clear D gene. The length of the CDR3 is 17 residues. From germline, CDR1 is DFQATT and CDR2 SNEGSKA (reference sequence). Trimming stripped 1 base from V and 3 bases from J, with 22 bases between. Written as DNA, the CDR3 is TGCAGTGCTAGAGCCCCCCGTTTTAATGTTGGAAACTACGAGCAGTACTTC. This codes for CSARAPRFNVGNYEQYF.

The chain uses TRBV5-6 and TRBJ2-1, with 10 bases matching TRBD2. The CDR3 covers 19 residues. CDR1 and CDR2 (germline): SGHDT, YYEEEE. The ends lost 0 bases at V and 7 bases at J; junction bases unmatched: 16. CDR3: CASSLAPASGGSMRNEQFF. CDR3 sequence (DNA): TGTGCCAGCAGCTTGGCGCCGGCTAGCGGGGGCTCGATGAGGAATGAGCAGTTCTTC.

There are a few counts of this clonotype. V and J are TRBV14 and TRBJ1-1; D gene uncertain. The V end lost 3 bases, the J end lost 11 bases, and 19 bases lay between the germline ends. CDR3 length: 14 residues. The germline V gene has CDR1 SGHDN and CDR2 FVKESK. CDR3 coding DNA: TGTGCCAGCAGCCAGACTGACGGAGGAGTGAGTGCTTTCTTT. Amino acid sequence: CASSQTDGGVSAFF. The variable domain in full, completed from reference TRBV14 and TRBJ1-1, reads EAGVTQFPSHSVIEKGQTVTLRCDPISGHDNLYWYRRVMGKEIKFLLHFVKESKQDESGMPNNRFLAERTGGTYSTLKVQPAELEDSGVYFCASSQTDGGVSAFFGQGTRLTVV.

The chain employs TRBV7-9 and TRBJ2-7; the match to TRBD2 covers 8 bases. Germline-derived CDR1 and CDR2 are SEHNR and FQNEAQ (reference sequence). After removal of 5 bases from V and 3 bases from J, the junction contained 12 bases not matched to a gene. This CDR3 contains 16 residues. Here the CDR3 DNA reads TGTGCCAGCAGCCCCCCGGGTAGCGGGGCGGTCTACGAGCAGTACTTC. Translated: CASSPPGSGAVYEQYF.

The V gene is TRBV4-1, the J gene TRBJ1-1, with D hard to call. The CDR3 spans 15 residues. Looked up from germline, CDR1 is MGHRA and CDR2 is YSYEKL. V dropped 1 base and J dropped 0 bases, with 9 bases sitting between them. CDR3 coding DNA: TGCGCCAGCAGCCAAGTACAGACTATGAACACTGAAGCTTTCTTT. Translation: CASSQVQTMNTEAFF.

This rearrangement joins TRBV6-5 to TRBJ2-7; 7 bases agree with TRBD2. Losses at the gene ends were 6 bases for V and 3 bases for J; bases not matched to a gene: 8. From germline, CDR1 is MNHEY and CDR2 SVGAGI. The CDR3 sequence is 14 residues long. In DNA, the CDR3 is TGTGCCAGCAGGGACCGGGGGGAGATCTACGAGCAGTACTTC. Amino acids: CASRDRGEIYEQYF.

This clonotype was seen only once. The chain employs TRBV30 and TRBJ1-4; no firm D call. This CDR3 contains 13 residues. Per the germline V gene, CDR1 is GTSNPN and CDR2 is SVGIG (reference sequence). V was pared by 0 bases and J by 7 bases, with 9 bases between. CDR3 DNA sequence: TGTGCCTGGAGTGTACAGATTAGTGAAAAACTGTTTTTT. It codes for CAWSVQISEKLFF.

The V and J genes are TRBV7-9 and TRBJ2-1, with D possibly being TRBD1 (7 bases). The CDR3 extends over 15 amino acids. V lost 4 bases and J 4 bases, leaving 14 bases between the germline ends. CDR1 is SEHNR, CDR2 FQNEAQ, per germline (reference sequence). The CDR3 here is CASSSPRGQYNEQFF. The CDR3 DNA reads as TGTGCCAGCAGCTCCCCGCGGGGACAGTACAATGAGCAGTTCTTC.

There are a few counts of this clonotype. The chain recombines TRBV4-1 with TRBJ2-7; D is perhaps TRBD1 (6 bases). CDR1 is MGHRA, CDR2 YSYEKL, per germline. The CDR3 has 14 amino acids. V dropped 3 bases and J dropped 4 bases, with 13 bases sitting between them. In nucleotides, the CDR3 is TGCGCCAGCAGCCACCGGGACAAGTCGTACGAGCAGTACTTC. This gives the protein CASSHRDKSYEQYF.

The rearrangement joins TRBV5-1 to TRBJ1-1; D is ambiguous. The V gene lost 0 bases and the J gene lost 12 bases, with 15 bases spanning the gap. The germline V gene has CDR1 SGHRS and CDR2 YFSETQ. CDR3 length equals 13 residues. The CDR3 region is CASSLGAEVKTFF. In DNA form, the CDR3 reads TGCGCCAGCAGCTTGGGGGCAGAAGTTAAAACTTTCTTT.

This clonotype was found a few times. This rearrangement joins TRBV4-2 to TRBJ2-3, with 12 bases fitting TRBD2. J lost 2 bases, V lost 3 bases, and 9 bases had no gene match. Germline assignment: CDR1 LGHNA and CDR2 YNFKEQ. This CDR3 has 18 residues. The CDR3 protein is CASSHLGRTSGITDTQYF. In DNA form, the CDR3 reads TGTGCCAGCAGCCATCTGGGAAGGACTAGCGGGATCACAGATACGCAGTATTTT.